Here is one T cell receptor beta chain with its context. The CDR3 contains 16 residues. Per the germline V gene, CDR1 is SGHTA and CDR2 is FQGTGA. Trimming removed 1 base from V and 4 bases from J; junction bases left unmatched: 4. This entry belongs to a study of blood T cell repertoires in COVID-19. Overall study: COVID-19 samples from acute and convalescent phases originated in the United States, Italy and Spain.

Sequencing used immunoSEQ multiplex PCR; TCRdb keeps in-frame clones, though not all of them. The sample lists a few hundred thousand clones, 70% to 90% occurring once. This TCR was recovered from a man between 18 and 35 years old with active or convalescent COVID-19. The sequenced sample consisted of peripheral blood. The V and J genes are TRBV7-3 and TRBJ2-3; 11 nucleotides match TRBD2. In DNA, the CDR3 is TGTGCCAGCAGCTTAATAGCGGGAGGGCCCCCAGATACGCAGTATTTT. Translation gives CASSLIAGGPPDTQYF.